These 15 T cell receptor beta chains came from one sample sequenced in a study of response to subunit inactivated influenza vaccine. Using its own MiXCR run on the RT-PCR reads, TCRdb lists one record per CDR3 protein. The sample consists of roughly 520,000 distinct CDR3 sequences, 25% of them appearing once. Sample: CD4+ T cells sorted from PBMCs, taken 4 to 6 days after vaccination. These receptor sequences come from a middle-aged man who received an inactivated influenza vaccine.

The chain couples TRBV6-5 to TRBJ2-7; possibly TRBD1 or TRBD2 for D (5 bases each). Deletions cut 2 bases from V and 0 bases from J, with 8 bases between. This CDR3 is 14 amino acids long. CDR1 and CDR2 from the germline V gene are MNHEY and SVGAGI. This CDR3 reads CASSYAGTSYEQYF. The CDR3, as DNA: TGTGCCAGCAGTTACGCAGGGACCTCCTACGAGCAGTACTTC.

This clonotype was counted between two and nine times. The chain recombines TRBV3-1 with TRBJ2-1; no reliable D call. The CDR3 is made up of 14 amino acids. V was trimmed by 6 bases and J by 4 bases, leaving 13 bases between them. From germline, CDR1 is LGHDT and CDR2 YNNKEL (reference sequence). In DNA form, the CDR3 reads TGTGCCAGCAGTTTCAACCTCGGGTACAATGAGCAGTTCTTC. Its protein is CASSFNLGYNEQFF.

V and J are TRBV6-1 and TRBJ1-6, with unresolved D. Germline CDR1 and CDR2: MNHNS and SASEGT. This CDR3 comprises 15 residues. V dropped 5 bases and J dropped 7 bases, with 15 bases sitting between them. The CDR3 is CASSPETRTNSPLHF. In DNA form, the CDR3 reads TGTGCCAGCAGTCCCGAGACACGGACCAATTCACCCCTCCACTTT.

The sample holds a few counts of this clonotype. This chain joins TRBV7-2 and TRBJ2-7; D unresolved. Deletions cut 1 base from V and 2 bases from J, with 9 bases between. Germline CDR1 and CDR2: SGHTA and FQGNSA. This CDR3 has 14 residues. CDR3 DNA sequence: TGTGCCAGCAGCTTAGTTACGGGCGCCTACGAGCAGTACTTC. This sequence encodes CASSLVTGAYEQYF.

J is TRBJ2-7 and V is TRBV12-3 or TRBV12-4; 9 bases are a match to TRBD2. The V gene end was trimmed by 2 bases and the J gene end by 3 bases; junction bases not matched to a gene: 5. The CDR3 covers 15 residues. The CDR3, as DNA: TGTGCCAGCAGTTTAAGTCTAGCGGGGCGCTACGAGCAGTACTTC. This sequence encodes CASSLSLAGRYEQYF.

The CDR3 reads CASSQMDTQYF. The DNA for the CDR3 is TGTGCCAGCAGCCAAATGGATACGCAGTATTTT. The V gene is TRBV7-2, the J gene TRBJ2-3; no firm D call. This CDR3 contains 11 residues. Germline V gene sequence: CDR1 SGHTA, CDR2 FQGNSA. V was clipped by 5 bases and J by 6 bases, with 6 bases between them.

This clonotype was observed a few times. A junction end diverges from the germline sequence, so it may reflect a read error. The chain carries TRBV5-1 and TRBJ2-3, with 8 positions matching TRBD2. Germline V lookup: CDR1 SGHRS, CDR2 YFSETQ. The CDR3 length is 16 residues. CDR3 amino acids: CASSLGVAGYTDTQYF. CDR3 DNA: TGCGCCAGCAGCTTGGGAGTAGCGGGATACACAGATACTCAGTATTTT.

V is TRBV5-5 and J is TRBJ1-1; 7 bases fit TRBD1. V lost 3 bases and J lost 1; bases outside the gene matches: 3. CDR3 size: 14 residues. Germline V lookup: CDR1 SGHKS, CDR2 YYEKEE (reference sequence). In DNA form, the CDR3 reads TGTGCCAGCAGCTCGGGGACAGAGAACACTGAAGCTTTCTTT. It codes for CASSSGTENTEAFF.

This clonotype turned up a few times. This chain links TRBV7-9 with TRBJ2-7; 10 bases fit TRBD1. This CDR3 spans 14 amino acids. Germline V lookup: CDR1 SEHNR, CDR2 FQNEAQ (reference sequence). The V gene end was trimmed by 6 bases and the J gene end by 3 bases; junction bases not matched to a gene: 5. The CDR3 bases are TGTGCCAGCAGAGGCGGGACAGGGGACTACGAGCAGTACTTC. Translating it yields CASRGGTGDYEQYF.

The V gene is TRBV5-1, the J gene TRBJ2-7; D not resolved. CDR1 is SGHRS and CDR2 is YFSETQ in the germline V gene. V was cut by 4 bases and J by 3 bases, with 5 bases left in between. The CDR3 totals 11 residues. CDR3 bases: TGCGCCAGCAGCGGAGACTACGAGCAGTACTTC. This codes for CASSGDYEQYF. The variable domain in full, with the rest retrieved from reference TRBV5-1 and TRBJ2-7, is KAGVTQTPRYLIKTRGQQVTLSCSPISGHRSVSWYQQTPGQGLQFLFEYFSETQRNKGNFPGRFSGRQFSNSRSEMNVSTLELGDSALYLCASSGDYEQYFGPGTRLTVT.

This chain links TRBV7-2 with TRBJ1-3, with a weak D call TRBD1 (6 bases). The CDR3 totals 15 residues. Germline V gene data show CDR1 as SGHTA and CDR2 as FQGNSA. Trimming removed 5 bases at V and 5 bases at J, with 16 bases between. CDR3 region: CASSPVGGGRNTIYF. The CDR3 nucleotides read TGTGCCAGCAGCCCGGTCGGAGGGGGAAGAAACACCATATATTTT.

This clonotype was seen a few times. CDR3: CSVRYRADTQYF. The DNA for the CDR3 is TGCAGTGTACGTTACAGGGCCGATACGCAGTATTTT. The V call is TRBV20-1, the J call TRBJ2-3, with a tentative D call TRBD1 (6 bases). Germline assignment: CDR1 DFQATT and CDR2 SNEGSKA (reference sequence). The CDR3 totals 12 residues. With 7 bases removed from V and 6 bases from J, the gap between germline ends came to 14 bases.

CDR3 in DNA: TGTGCCAGCAGTGAACAGGGTCAGAGAAATCAGCCCCAGCATTTT. Translation: CASSEQGQRNQPQHF. The rearrangement uses TRBV2 and TRBJ1-5; a weak D match, TRBD1 (5 bases). V was shortened by 2 bases and J by 4 bases, with 12 bases between the two germline ends. This CDR3 contains 15 residues. Germline V gives CDR1 SNHLY, CDR2 FYNNEI. Filled out from reference TRBV2 and TRBJ1-5, the complete variable domain reads EPEVTQTPSHQVTQMGQEVILRCVPISNHLYFYWYRQILGQKVEFLVSFYNNEISEKSEIFDDQFSVERPDGSNFTLKIRSTKLEDSAMYFCASSEQGQRNQPQHFGDGTRLSIL.

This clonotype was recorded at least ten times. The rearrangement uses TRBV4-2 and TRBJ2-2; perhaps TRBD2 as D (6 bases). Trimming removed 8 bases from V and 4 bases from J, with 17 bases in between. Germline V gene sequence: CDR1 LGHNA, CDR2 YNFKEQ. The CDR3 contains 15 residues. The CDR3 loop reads CASREPGVGTGELFF. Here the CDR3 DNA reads TGTGCCAGCCGAGAACCGGGAGTCGGCACCGGGGAGCTGTTTTTT.

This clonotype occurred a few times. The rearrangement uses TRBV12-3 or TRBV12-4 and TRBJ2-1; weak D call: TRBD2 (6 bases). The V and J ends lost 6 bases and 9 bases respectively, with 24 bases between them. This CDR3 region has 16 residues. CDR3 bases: TGTGCCAGCAGCATACGGACGGGTCGGTTTAGCGGTGAGCAGTTCTTC. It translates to CASSIRTGRFSGEQFF.